This passage covers 8 T cell receptor beta chains from one sample sequenced in a study of identical twins. Each CDR3 protein gets one entry after TCRdb re-called the 5' RACE reads with MiXCR. Of hundreds of thousands of distinct CDR3 sequences in the sample, 6.5% to 8.5% were seen once. The same data also contributed to another study, on yellow fever vaccine responses in identical twins.

Sequencing input: memory (CD45RO+) T cells sorted from blood. The receptors derive from a woman in her late teens or twenties in good health.

The chain couples TRBV5-1 to TRBJ2-3, with 7 bases aligning to TRBD2. Germline CDR1 and CDR2: SGHRS and YFSETQ. This CDR3 is built from 19 residues. Germline trimming cut 0 bases from V and 1 base from J; bases unmatched to any gene: 14. The DNA for the CDR3 is TGCGCCAGCAGCTTGGAGGGTGGGTCTAGCGGAAGCCGCACAGATACGCAGTATTTT. It yields the protein CASSLEGGSSGSRTDTQYF.

This clonotype has at least ten counts. The V call is TRBV5-1, the J call TRBJ2-1; no definite D call. Germline CDR1 and CDR2: SGHRS and YFSETQ. This CDR3 contains 14 residues. Trimming removed 0 bases from V and 1 base from J, with 5 bases in between. In DNA form, the CDR3 reads TGCGCCAGCAGCTTGGGGGTTTCCTACAATGAGCAGTTCTTC. Amino acids: CASSLGVSYNEQFF.

This clonotype was counted a few times. The chain combines TRBV3-1 with TRBJ2-1, with 9 bases that match TRBD2. Germline loops: CDR1 LGHDT, CDR2 YNNKEL (reference sequence). The CDR3 loop spans 15 amino acids. With 2 bases clipped from V and 8 bases from J, the junction kept 7 bases outside the gene matches. The CDR3: CASSQFLAGSDEQFF. CDR3 DNA: TGTGCCAGCAGCCAATTCCTAGCGGGGAGCGATGAGCAGTTCTTC.

This clonotype was seen a handful of times. This chain links TRBV12-3 or TRBV12-4 with TRBJ1-2; 7 bases match TRBD1. The J segment lost 5 bases and the V segment lost 5 bases, leaving 8 bases of the junction unmatched. This CDR3 region has 14 residues. DNA of the CDR3: TGTGCCAGCAGTCTGGGGGACAGACGATATGGCTACACCTTC. Translation gives CASSLGDRRYGYTF.

This sequence joins TRBV7-6 and TRBJ2-7; D unresolved. The germline V gene encodes CDR1 SGHVS and CDR2 FNYEAQ. The CDR3 extends over 14 amino acids. Trimming stripped 1 base from V and 0 bases from J, with 7 bases between. CDR3 amino acids: CASSLGLTSYEQYF. CDR3 DNA: TGTGCCAGCAGCTTAGGGCTCACCTCCTACGAGCAGTACTTC.

This clonotype was recorded at least ten times. The chain links TRBV6-1 to TRBJ2-2; a weak D match, TRBD2 (5 bases). The CDR3 loop spans 17 amino acids. Germline loops: CDR1 MNHNS, CDR2 SASEGT. Trimming removed 6 bases from V and 0 bases from J, with 17 bases in between. This CDR3 reads CASSLVRATANTGELFF. Written as DNA, the CDR3 is TGTGCCAGCAGCCTTGTGAGGGCTACCGCGAACACCGGGGAGCTGTTTTTT.

This clonotype has a count of ten or more. This chain uses TRBV5-6 with TRBJ2-5; TRBD1 matches at 10 bases. In germline, CDR1 is SGHDT, CDR2 YYEEEE. The V and J ends lost 3 bases and 5 bases, in that order; junction bases with no gene match: 4. The CDR3 spans 14 residues. In DNA form, the CDR3 reads TGTGCCAGCAGCTCGACAGGGGGCGGGGAGACCCAGTACTTC. Protein product: CASSSTGGGETQYF.

This clonotype has a count of ten or more. The CDR3, as DNA: TGTGCCATCAGCGGGGCGGACAGTAACCAGCATTTT. Translation: CAISGADSNQHF. The V call is TRBV10-3, the J call TRBJ1-5; D may be TRBD1 (6 bases). The CDR3 consists of 12 residues. CDR1 is ENHRY, CDR2 SYGVKD, per germline. V was trimmed by 6 bases and J by 12 bases, leaving 15 bases between them.